These 10 T cell receptor beta chains share one sample of origin, sequenced in a study of shared clonotypes between healthy human individuals. Sequencing was performed with immunoSEQ multiplex PCR; in TCRdb, only in-frame clones are kept and a portion is missing. The profile shows about 2 million clones, 85% to 95% of them singletons. The source material was naive CD4+ T cells sorted from blood. Subset here: CD45RA+ positively selected. The origin of the receptors is a man younger than 35 in good health.

This clone was observed a few times. V is TRBV19 and J is TRBJ1-1, with D tentatively TRBD1 (6 bases). V was shortened by 5 bases and J by 9 bases, with 13 bases between the two germline ends. The CDR3 length is 12 residues. CDR1 and CDR2 from the germline V gene are LNHDA and SQIVND (reference sequence). Here the CDR3 reads CASSEQGLQAFF. CDR3 coding DNA: TGTGCCAGTAGTGAACAGGGTCTGCAAGCTTTCTTT.

This rearrangement joins TRBV10-3 to TRBJ1-2; 9 bases fit TRBD1. The CDR3 extends over 16 amino acids. With V trimmed by 1 base and J by 8 bases, 11 bases remained unmatched. Germline V CDR1 and CDR2: ENHRY, SYGVKD. The CDR3 reads CAISEFVGGQGIGYTF. Here the CDR3 DNA reads TGTGCCATCAGTGAGTTTGTAGGGGGACAGGGCATCGGCTACACCTTC.

The J gene is TRBJ1-2, the V gene TRBV7-2; D remains ambiguous. Germline V lookup: CDR1 SGHTA, CDR2 FQGNSA. There are 15 residues in the CDR3. V lost 2 bases and J 2 bases, leaving 12 bases between the germline ends. The DNA of the CDR3 is TGTGCCAGCAGCTTACGGACCCCGGGGAACTATGGCTACACCTTC. It specifies CASSLRTPGNYGYTF.

This rearrangement joins TRBV12-5 to TRBJ2-7; D uncertain. Germline CDR1 reads LGHNT; CDR2 reads FRNRAP. This CDR3 region has 11 residues. V lost 6 bases and J lost 5, with 8 bases in between. The CDR3 nucleotides read TGTGCTAGTGGCCTTCGCCACGAGCAGTACTTC. Protein product: CASGLRHEQYF. The full variable domain, in which reference TRBV12-5 and TRBJ2-7 provide the parts outside the CDR3, is DARVTQTPRHKVTEMGQEVTMRCQPILGHNTVFWYRQTMMQGLELLAYFRNRAPLDDSGMPKDRFSAEMPDATLATLKIQPSEPRDSAVYFCASGLRHEQYFGPGTRLTVT.

The chain couples TRBV6-5 to TRBJ2-7; no reliable D call. The CDR3 covers 15 residues. With 0 bases removed from V and 2 bases from J, the gap between germline ends came to 11 bases. Germline assignment: CDR1 MNHEY and CDR2 SVGAGI. CDR3 protein: CASSYSFGGTYEQYF. The CDR3 region has the DNA TGTGCCAGCAGTTACTCGTTTGGCGGTACCTACGAGCAGTACTTC.

The chain uses TRBV18 and TRBJ2-1; D assignment may be TRBD1 or TRBD2 (6 bases each). Germline CDR1 reads KGHSH; CDR2 reads LQKENI. The ends were cut back, 6 bases at V and 7 bases at J, with 16 bases in the middle. The CDR3 extends over 14 amino acids. In DNA form, the CDR3 reads TGTGCCAGCTCTCCGGGGGCCATTTCGAATGAGCAGTTCTTC. This sequence encodes CASSPGAISNEQFF.

The rearrangement links TRBV28 to TRBJ1-5, with a possible D match to TRBD1 (6 bases). In germline, CDR1 is MDHEN, CDR2 SYDVKM. V was clipped by 11 bases and J by 1 base, with 18 bases between them. The CDR3 loop spans 15 amino acids. In DNA form, the CDR3 reads TGTGCCTCGCGCGGGGGGGGCTGGAGCAATCAGCCCCAGCATTTT. Amino acid sequence: CASRGGGWSNQPQHF.

V is TRBV28 and J is TRBJ2-7; 9 bases are shared with TRBD2. The length of the CDR3 is 13 residues. With V trimmed by 11 bases and J by 4 bases, 9 bases remained unmatched. Germline lookup yields CDR1 MDHEN and CDR2 SYDVKM. The CDR3 DNA is TGTGCCCACGGTCGGCGGGGGGGTTACGAGCAGTACTTC. It is translated as CAHGRRGGYEQYF.

The chain has TRBV7-2 and TRBJ2-7; D is ambiguous. Trimming stripped 0 bases from V and 0 bases from J, with 15 bases between. CDR1 SGHTA and CDR2 FQGNSA come from the germline V gene. The CDR3 is made up of 17 amino acids. CDR3 sequence (DNA): TGTGCCAGCAGCTTAGCGCACAGTTTTATTAGCTCCTACGAGCAGTACTTC. Protein product: CASSLAHSFISSYEQYF.

The V gene is TRBV11-2, the J gene TRBJ2-7, with TRBD2 as a possible D gene (6 bases). The CDR3 runs to 14 residues. Trimming shortened V by 4 bases and J by 5 bases, and 15 bases separated the two germline ends. Germline values: CDR1 SGHAT, CDR2 FQNNGV. The chain's CDR3 is CASSSLIRGNEQYF. CDR3 coding DNA: TGTGCCAGCAGCTCCCTCATCCGGGGGAACGAGCAGTACTTC.